This record looks at one TCR beta chain sequence and its context. CDR3 length: 16 residues. The V end was cut by 10 bases, the J end by 4 bases, with 22 bases between. Germline CDR1 is WSHSY and CDR2 is SAAADI. The data are from a study of blood T cell repertoires in COVID-19. On the study more broadly: Acute-phase and convalescent COVID-19 samples originated in the United States, Italy and Spain. The cDNA or gDNA used as material had been derived from T cells, B-cell-depleted T cells, or PBMCs.

Authors' data handling: Researchers report that nucleated cell counts were estimated from reference gene primer amplification. Clones were read by immunoSEQ multiplex PCR, and TCRdb kept only the in-frame ones, dropping some. V and J calls and clone size follow that table, whereas D and trimming were derived from the DNA. The table includes a few hundred thousand clones, around 84% detected once. The rearrangement links TRBV10-2 to TRBJ2-2; perhaps TRBD1 as D (9 bases). Sequenced input: peripheral blood. This receptor was taken from a woman aged 40 to 50 who had recovered from COVID-19. CDR3 nucleotides: TGCGCCACCTCACGGGGGGGGACAGGGACCACCGGGGAGCTGTTTTTT. Translation gives CATSRGGTGTTGELFF.